This entry describes one T cell receptor (beta chain). CDR1 is LGHDT and CDR2 is YNNKEL in the germline V gene (reference sequence). The CDR3 has 12 residues. Trimming at V came to 8 bases and at J to 5 bases, leaving 2 bases not matched to a gene. These data originate in a study of blood T cell repertoires in COVID-19. Looking at the study overall: Both acute and convalescent COVID-19 samples were obtained from the United States, Italy and Spain. From T cells, B-cell-depleted T cells, or PBMCs came the material, which was cDNA or gDNA.

Original processing notes: Estimates of nucleated cell counts were drawn from the amplification of reference gene primers. Assay used: immunoSEQ multiplex PCR; TCRdb lists only in-frame clones, some missing. The V and J calls and clone size come from that table; D and trimming were worked out from the DNA. The table has 100,000 to 150,000 clones, about 77% seen once. Input material: peripheral blood. The V call is TRBV3-1 (or the pseudogene TRBV3-2), the J call TRBJ1-5; 8 bases match TRBD1. This clonotype was sampled from a human donor in a cohort sampled during active COVID-19. CDR3 in DNA: TGTGCCAGCGGACAGGGCGATCAGCCCCAGCATTTT. This sequence encodes CASGQGDQPQHF.